A selection of T cell receptor beta chains follows, all from one sample in a study of blood T cell repertoires in COVID-19. Assay used: immunoSEQ multiplex PCR; TCRdb lists only in-frame clones, some missing. Of approximately 240,000 clones detected, 75% to 90% appear once; the ten largest clones hold approximately 3.8%. The sequencing sample was made of PBMCs or T cells enriched from blood (not recorded which). The source is a woman under 30 in a cohort exposed to, infected with or recovered from COVID-19 (not recorded which). Both conserved end residues are part of each CDR3. Clone size is stated in some rows and not others, as once, few, many or a class when expanded.

clone size,V gene,CDR3 length,CDR3 protein
-,TRBV7-3,17,CASSLQASGSGMNEQFF
-,TRBV3-1/TRBV3-2,13,CASSQDILQPQHF
-,TRBV6-2/TRBV6-3,14,CASSPYQGAYEQYF
-,TRBV10-3,15,CAISDVQLFSYEQYF
-,TRBV14,12,CASSRLDDEQYF
-,TRBV5-5,18,CASSLSRQGGIMNTEAFF
-,TRBV9,18,CASSVATEGTWGDNEQFF
-,TRBV9,14,CASSPRRESETQYF
-,TRBV28,16,CASSLMVGQGRETQYF
-,TRBV21-1,16,CASSLDSGGSSYEQYF
many,TRBV5-1,17,CASSEVPRLYSNQPQHF
once,TRBV14,14,CASSPLGQNTEAFF
-,TRBV7-9,12,CASSRSNEKLFF
once,TRBV6-1,14,CASSESQEGEKLFF
-,TRBV28,12,CASSSDRYEQYF
-,TRBV27,18,CASRPRPGGGVGNYGYTF
-,TRBV5-1,13,CASSLSGNQPQHF
few,TRBV24-1,13,CATSPTGAYEQYF
-,TRBV19,12,CASSTLPGELFF
-,TRBV5-1,14,CASSSAVGNYGYTF
-,TRBV6-6,17,CASSPKGLAGAYNEQFF
-,TRBV6-5,15,CASSWGESYNSPLHF
-,TRBV15,14,CATSRGTPADEQFF